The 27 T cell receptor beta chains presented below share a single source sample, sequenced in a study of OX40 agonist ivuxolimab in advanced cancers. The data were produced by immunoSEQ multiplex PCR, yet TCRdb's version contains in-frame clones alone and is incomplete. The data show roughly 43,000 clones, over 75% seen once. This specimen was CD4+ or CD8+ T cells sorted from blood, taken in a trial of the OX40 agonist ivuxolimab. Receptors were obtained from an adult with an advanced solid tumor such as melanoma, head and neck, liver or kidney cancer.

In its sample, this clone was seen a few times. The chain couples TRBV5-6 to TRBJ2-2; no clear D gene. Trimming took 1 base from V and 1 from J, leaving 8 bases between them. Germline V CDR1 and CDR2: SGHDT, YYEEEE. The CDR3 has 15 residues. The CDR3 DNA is TGTGCCAGCAGCTTGTCTCGGAGGAACACCGGGGAGCTGTTTTTT. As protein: CASSLSRRNTGELFF.

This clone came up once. CDR3 bases: TGCGCCAGCAGCTTGGGTGCTCCAGCTTTCTTT. Amino acid sequence: CASSLGAPAFF. V gene TRBV5-1 combines with J gene TRBJ1-1; D unresolved. This CDR3 region has 11 residues. V was trimmed by 0 bases and J by 10 bases, leaving 7 bases between them. In germline, CDR1 is SGHRS, CDR2 YFSETQ. Filled out from reference TRBV5-1 and TRBJ1-1, the complete variable domain reads KAGVTQTPRYLIKTRGQQVTLSCSPISGHRSVSWYQQTPGQGLQFLFEYFSETQRNKGNFPGRFSGRQFSNSRSEMNVSTLELGDSALYLCASSLGAPAFFGQGTRLTVV.

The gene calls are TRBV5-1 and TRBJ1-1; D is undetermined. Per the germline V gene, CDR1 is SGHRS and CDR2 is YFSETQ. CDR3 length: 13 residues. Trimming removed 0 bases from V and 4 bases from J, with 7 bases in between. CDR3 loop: CASSLGDRTEAFF. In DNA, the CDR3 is TGCGCCAGCAGCTTGGGTGACCGCACTGAAGCTTTCTTT.

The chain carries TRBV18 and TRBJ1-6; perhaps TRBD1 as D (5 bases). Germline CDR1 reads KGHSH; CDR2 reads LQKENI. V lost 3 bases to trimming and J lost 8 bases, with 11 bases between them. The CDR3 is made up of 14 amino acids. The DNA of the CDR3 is TGTGCCAGCTCACCGGGGCAGGTCTATTCACCCCTCCACTTT. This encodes CASSPGQVYSPLHF.

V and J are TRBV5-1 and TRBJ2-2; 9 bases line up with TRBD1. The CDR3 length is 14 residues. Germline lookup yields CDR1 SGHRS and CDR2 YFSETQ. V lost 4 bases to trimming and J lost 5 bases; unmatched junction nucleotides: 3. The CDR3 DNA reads TGCGCCAGCAGCAGACAGGGGGGAACCGGGGAGCTGTTTTTT. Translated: CASSRQGGTGELFF.

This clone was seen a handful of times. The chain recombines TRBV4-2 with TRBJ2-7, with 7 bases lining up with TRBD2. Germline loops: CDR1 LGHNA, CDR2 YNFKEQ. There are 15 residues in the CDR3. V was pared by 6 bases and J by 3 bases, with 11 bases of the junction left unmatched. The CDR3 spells CASSQRGGADYEQYF. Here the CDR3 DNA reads TGTGCCAGCAGTCAACGGGGAGGGGCTGACTACGAGCAGTACTTC.

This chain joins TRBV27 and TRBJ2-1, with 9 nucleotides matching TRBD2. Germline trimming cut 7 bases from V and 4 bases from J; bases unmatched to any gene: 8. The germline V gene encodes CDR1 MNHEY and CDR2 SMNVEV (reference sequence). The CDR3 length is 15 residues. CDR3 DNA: TGTGCCAGCACTCCCGGGGCGGGGGGGTACAATGAGCAGTTCTTC. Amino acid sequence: CASTPGAGGYNEQFF.

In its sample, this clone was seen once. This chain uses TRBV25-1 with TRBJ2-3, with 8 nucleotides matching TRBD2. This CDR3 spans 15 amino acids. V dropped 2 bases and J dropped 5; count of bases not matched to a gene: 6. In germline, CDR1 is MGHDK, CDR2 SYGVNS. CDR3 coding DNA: TGTGCCAGCAGTGAAGGGTTAGCGGGGAGAGATACGCAGTATTTT. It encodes CASSEGLAGRDTQYF.

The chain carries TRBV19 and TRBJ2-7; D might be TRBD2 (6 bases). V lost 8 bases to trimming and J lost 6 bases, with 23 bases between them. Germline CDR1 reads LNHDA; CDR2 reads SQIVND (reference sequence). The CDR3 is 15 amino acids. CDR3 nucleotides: TGTGCCAGTGGGCCGGTGGTGGAGGGAAGGGCCGAGCAGTACTTC. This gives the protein CASGPVVEGRAEQYF. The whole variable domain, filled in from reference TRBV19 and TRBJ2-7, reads DGGITQSPKYLFRKEGQNVTLSCEQNLNHDAMYWYRQDPGQGLRLIYYSQIVNDFQKGDIAEGYSVSREKKESFPLTVTSAQKNPTAFYLCASGPVVEGRAEQYFGPGTRLTVT.

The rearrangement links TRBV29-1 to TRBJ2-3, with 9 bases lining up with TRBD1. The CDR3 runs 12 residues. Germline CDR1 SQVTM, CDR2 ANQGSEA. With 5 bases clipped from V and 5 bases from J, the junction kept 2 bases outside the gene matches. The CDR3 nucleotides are TGCAGCGTTAGACAGGGGGTAGATACGCAGTATTTT. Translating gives CSVRQGVDTQYF.

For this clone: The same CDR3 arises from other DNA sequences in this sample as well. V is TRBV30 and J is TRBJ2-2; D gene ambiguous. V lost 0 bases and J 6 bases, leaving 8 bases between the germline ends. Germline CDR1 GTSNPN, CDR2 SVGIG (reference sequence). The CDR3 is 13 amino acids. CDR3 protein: CAWSVQSPGELFF. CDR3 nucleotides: TGTGCCTGGAGTGTACAGTCCCCCGGGGAGCTGTTTTTT.

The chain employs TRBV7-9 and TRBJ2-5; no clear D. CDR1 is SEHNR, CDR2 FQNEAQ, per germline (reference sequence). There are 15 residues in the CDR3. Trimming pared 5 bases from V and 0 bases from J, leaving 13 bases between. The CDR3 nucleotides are TGTGCCAGCAGCCATATGACTTATTACCAAGAGACCCAGTACTTC. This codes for CASSHMTYYQETQYF.

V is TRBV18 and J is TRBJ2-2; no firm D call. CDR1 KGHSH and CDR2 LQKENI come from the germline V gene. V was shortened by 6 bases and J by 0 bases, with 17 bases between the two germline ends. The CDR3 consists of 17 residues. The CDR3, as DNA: TGTGCCAGCTCTCTCAATACCCGCTCGTCGAACACCGGGGAGCTGTTTTTT. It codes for CASSLNTRSSNTGELFF.

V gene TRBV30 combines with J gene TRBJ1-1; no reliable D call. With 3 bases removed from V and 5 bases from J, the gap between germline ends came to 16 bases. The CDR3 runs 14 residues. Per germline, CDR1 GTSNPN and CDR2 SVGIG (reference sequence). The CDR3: CAWSRFAGSTEAFF. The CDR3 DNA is TGTGCCTGGAGCCGGTTCGCGGGGAGTACTGAAGCTTTCTTT.

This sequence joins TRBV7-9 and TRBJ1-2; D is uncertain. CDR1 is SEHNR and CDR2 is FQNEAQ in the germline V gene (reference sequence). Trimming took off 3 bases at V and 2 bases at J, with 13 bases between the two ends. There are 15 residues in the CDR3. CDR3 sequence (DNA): TGTGCCAGCAGCTTTAGGAGGACGGCGAACTATGGCTACACCTTC. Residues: CASSFRRTANYGYTF.

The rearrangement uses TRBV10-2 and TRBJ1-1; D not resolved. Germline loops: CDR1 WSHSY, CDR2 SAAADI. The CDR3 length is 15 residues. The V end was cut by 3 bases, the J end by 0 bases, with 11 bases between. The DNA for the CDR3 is TGCGCCAGCAGTGATTCTGGAGTTGTGAACACTGAAGCTTTCTTT. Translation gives CASSDSGVVNTEAFF.

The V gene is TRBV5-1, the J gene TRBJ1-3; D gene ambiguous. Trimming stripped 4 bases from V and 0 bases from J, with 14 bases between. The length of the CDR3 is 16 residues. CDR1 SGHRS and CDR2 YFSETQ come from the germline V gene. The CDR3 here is CASSAKAGRSGNTIYF. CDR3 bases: TGCGCCAGCAGCGCGAAGGCAGGACGCTCTGGAAACACCATATATTTT. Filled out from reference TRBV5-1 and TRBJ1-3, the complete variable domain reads KAGVTQTPRYLIKTRGQQVTLSCSPISGHRSVSWYQQTPGQGLQFLFEYFSETQRNKGNFPGRFSGRQFSNSRSEMNVSTLELGDSALYLCASSAKAGRSGNTIYFGEGSWLTVV.

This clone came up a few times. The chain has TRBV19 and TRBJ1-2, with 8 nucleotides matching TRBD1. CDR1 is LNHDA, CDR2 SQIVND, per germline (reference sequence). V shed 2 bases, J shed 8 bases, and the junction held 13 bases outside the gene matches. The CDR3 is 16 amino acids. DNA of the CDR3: TGTGCCAGTAGTATACCTGGGTCCCAGGGGGCGCGAGGCTACACCTTC. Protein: CASSIPGSQGARGYTF.

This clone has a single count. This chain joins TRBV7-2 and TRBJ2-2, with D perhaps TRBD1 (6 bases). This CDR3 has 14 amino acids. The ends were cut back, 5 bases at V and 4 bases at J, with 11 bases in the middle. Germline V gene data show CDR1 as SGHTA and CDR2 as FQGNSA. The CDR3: CASSIGQTTGELFF. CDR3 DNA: TGTGCCAGCAGCATCGGACAGACCACCGGGGAGCTGTTTTTT.

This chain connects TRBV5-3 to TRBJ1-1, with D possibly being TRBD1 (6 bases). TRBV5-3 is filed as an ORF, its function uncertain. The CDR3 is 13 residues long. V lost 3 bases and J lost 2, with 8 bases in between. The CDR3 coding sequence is TGTGCCAGAAGCTGGACAGTAAACACTGAAGCTTTCTTT. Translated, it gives CARSWTVNTEAFF.

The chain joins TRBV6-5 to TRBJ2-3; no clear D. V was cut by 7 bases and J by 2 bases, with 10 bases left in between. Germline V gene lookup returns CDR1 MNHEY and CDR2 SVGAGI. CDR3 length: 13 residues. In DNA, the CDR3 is TGTGCCAGCAACCGGATCCTCACAGATACGCAGTATTTT. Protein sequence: CASNRILTDTQYF.

The CDR3 region is CASSLRQGDNYGYTF. The CDR3 nucleotides are TGCGCCAGCAGCTTGAGACAGGGAGATAACTATGGCTACACCTTC. The chain uses TRBV5-1 and TRBJ1-2; TRBD1 matches at 7 bases. The V segment lost 1 base and the J segment 1 base; nucleotides outside the gene matches: 4. Germline V gene sequence: CDR1 SGHRS, CDR2 YFSETQ. The CDR3 length is 15 residues.

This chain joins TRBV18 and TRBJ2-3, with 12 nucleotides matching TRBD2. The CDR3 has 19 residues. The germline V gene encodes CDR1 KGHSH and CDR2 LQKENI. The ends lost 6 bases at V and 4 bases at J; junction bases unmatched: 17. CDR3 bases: TGTGCCAGCTCTCCGGGCTTACTAGCGGGGGGACCGGGAGCAGATACGCAGTATTTT. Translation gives CASSPGLLAGGPGADTQYF.

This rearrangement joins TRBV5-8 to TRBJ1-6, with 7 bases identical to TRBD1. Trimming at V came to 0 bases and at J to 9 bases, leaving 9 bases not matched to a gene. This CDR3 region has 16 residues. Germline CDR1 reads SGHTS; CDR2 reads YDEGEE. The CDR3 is CASSLAPGGPGSPLHF. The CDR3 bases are TGTGCCAGCAGCTTGGCTCCAGGGGGACCTGGTTCACCCCTCCACTTT.

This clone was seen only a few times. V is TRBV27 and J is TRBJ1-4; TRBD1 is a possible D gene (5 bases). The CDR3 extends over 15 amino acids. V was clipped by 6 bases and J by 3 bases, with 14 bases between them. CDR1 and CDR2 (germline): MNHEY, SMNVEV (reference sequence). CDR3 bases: TGTGCCAGCAGCCTGGGGGTATCAGCTAATGAAAAACTGTTTTTT. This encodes CASSLGVSANEKLFF.

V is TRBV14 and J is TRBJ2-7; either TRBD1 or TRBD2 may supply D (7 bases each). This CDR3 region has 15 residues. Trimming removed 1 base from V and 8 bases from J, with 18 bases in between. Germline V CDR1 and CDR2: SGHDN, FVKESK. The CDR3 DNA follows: TGTGCCAGCAGCCAAGGGGAGGGACAGTCGTTGAAGCAGTACTTC. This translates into CASSQGEGQSLKQYF. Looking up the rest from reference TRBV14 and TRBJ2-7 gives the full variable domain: EAGVTQFPSHSVIEKGQTVTLRCDPISGHDNLYWYRRVMGKEIKFLLHFVKESKQDESGMPNNRFLAERTGGTYSTLKVQPAELEDSGVYFCASSQGEGQSLKQYFGPGTRLTVT.

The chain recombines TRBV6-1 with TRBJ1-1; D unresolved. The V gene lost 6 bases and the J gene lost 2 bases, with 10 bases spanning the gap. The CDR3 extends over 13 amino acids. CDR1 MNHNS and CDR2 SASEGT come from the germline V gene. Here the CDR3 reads CASRKGLNTEAFF. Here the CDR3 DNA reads TGTGCCAGCAGGAAGGGTTTAAACACTGAAGCTTTCTTT.